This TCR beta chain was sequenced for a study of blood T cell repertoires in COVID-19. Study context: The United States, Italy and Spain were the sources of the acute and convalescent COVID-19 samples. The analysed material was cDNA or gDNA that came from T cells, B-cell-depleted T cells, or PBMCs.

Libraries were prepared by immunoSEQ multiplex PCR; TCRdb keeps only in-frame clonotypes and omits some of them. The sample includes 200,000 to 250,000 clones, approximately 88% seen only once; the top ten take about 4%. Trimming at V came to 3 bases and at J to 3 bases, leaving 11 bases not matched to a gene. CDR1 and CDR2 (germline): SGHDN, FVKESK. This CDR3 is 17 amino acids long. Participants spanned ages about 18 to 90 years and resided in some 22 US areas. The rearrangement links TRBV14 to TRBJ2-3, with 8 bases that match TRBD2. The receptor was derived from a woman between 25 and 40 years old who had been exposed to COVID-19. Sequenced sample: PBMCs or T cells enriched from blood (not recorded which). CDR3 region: CASSHWAGSGSTDTQYF. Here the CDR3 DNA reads TGTGCCAGCAGCCATTGGGCGGGGAGCGGGAGTACAGATACGCAGTATTTT.